These 8 T cell receptor beta chains came from one sample sequenced in a study of Ad26.COV2.S vaccination and SARS-CoV-2 variants. Using immunoSEQ multiplex PCR, the repertoire was profiled, and TCRdb retains in-frame clones only, with some absent. The table lists approximately 240,000 clones, roughly 90% of them singletons. Treatment indicated: approximately 18 received Ad26.COV2.S at low or high dose, single or two shots; about 5 received placebo; per-sample allocation not given. The samples date from day 63 after the first vaccine or placebo injection. The source material was peripheral blood, sampled in a trial of Ad26.COV2.S vaccine versus placebo. The receptors were gathered from a person between 18 and 65 years old who received the Ad26.COV2.S COVID-19 vaccine or a placebo.

This rearrangement joins TRBV4-1 to TRBJ1-2, with 8 bases aligning to TRBD1. This CDR3 is built from 19 residues. V lost 0 bases to trimming and J lost 1 base; unmatched junction nucleotides: 13. The germline gives CDR1 MGHRA, CDR2 YSYEKL. The CDR3 bases are TGCGCCAGCAGCCAAGAGTCTGGACAGGGACCCGAATTTAACTATGGCTACACCTTC. Translating it yields CASSQESGQGPEFNYGYTF.

The rearrangement uses TRBV21-1 and TRBJ2-3; no check of the table's D call, TRBD1, against the DNA was made. TRBV21-1 is given as a pseudogene. The CDR3 length is 17 residues. This CDR3 reads CASSQTGNRGRGYAQYF. CDR3 nucleotide sequence: TGTGCCAGCAGCCAAACGGGGAACAGGGGGCGCGGTTATGCGCAGTATTTT.

This chain connects TRBV27 to TRBJ2-7, with 8 bases that match TRBD1. CDR3 length equals 16 residues. The V segment lost 2 bases and the J segment 5 bases; nucleotides outside the gene matches: 11. Per the germline V gene, CDR1 is MNHEY and CDR2 is SMNVEV (reference sequence). CDR3 DNA: TGTGCCAGCAGTTTAGAGGCCGGGACAGGTCTCCACGAGCAGTACTTC. Amino acids: CASSLEAGTGLHEQYF.

A word on this clone: The junction shows a germline mismatch at one end, possibly a read error. This chain joins TRBV5-5 and TRBJ1-6, with D possibly being TRBD1 (6 bases). CDR3 length: 15 residues. Per germline, CDR1 SGHKS and CDR2 YYEKEE (reference sequence). CDR3 sequence (DNA): TGTGCCAGCAGCTGGGGTGGGACACATAATACACCCCTCCACTTT. It is translated as CASSWGGTHNTPLHF. The full variable domain, in which reference TRBV5-5 and TRBJ1-6 provide the parts outside the CDR3, is DAGVTQSPTHLIKTRGQQVTLRCSPISGHKSVSWYQQVLGQGPQFIFQYYEKEERGRGNFPDRFSARQFPNYSSELNVNALLLGDSALYLCASSWGGTHNTPLHFGNGTRLTVT.

The rearrangement joins TRBV2 to TRBJ2-7, with D hard to call. Per germline, CDR1 SNHLY and CDR2 FYNNEI. This CDR3 has 13 residues. The germline V and J ends were trimmed by 7 bases and 8 bases, with 18 bases remaining between them. The CDR3 nucleotides are TGTGCCAGCACCCCCGCGACGGGTTTTCAGCAGTACTTC. It encodes CASTPATGFQQYF.

This clone is a singleton in its sample. V and J are TRBV28 and TRBJ2-6; maybe TRBD1 (6 bases). V was clipped by 7 bases and J by 8 bases, with 12 bases between them. The CDR3 covers 13 residues. Germline CDR1 MDHEN, CDR2 SYDVKM. CDR3: CASNRRGTNVLTF. CDR3 in DNA: TGTGCCAGCAACCGCAGGGGCACCAACGTCCTGACTTTC. The full variable domain, rest sourced from reference TRBV28 and TRBJ2-6, is DVKVTQSSRYLVKRTGEKVFLECVQDMDHENMFWYRQDPGLGLRLIYFSYDVKMKEKGDIPEGYSVSREKKERFSLILESASTNQTSMYLCASNRRGTNVLTFGAGSRLTVL.

The chain carries TRBV2 and TRBJ2-5; no clear D gene. V was clipped by 4 bases and J by 2 bases, with 8 bases between them. The germline CDR1 and CDR2 sequences are SNHLY and FYNNEI. The CDR3 is 13 residues long. The CDR3 loop reads CASSGQWQETQYF. The CDR3, as DNA: TGTGCCAGCAGTGGTCAGTGGCAAGAGACCCAGTACTTC.

This sequence joins TRBV27 and TRBJ1-1, with D uncertain. CDR3 length equals 13 residues. Germline CDR1 reads MNHEY; CDR2 reads SMNVEV (reference sequence). V was trimmed by 2 bases and J by 11 bases, leaving 15 bases between them. CDR3: CASSLRPRTWAFF. The CDR3 coding sequence is TGTGCCAGCAGTTTAAGGCCCAGGACGTGGGCTTTCTTT.